The 30 T cell receptor beta chains in this list originate from one sample, sequenced in a study of T cells in Graves' hyperthyroidism and ophthalmopathy. RNA transcripts were the template for amplifying TCR beta CDR3 regions. First-round RT-PCR with HTBI primers amplified the TCR CDR3 region. Using its own MiXCR run on the multiplex PCR reads, TCRdb lists one record per CDR3 protein. The sample records 30,000 to 40,000 distinct CDR3 sequences, around half being singletons. Specimen: blood. The source is a woman aged 50 to 60 with Graves' hyperthyroidism that later progressed to Graves' ophthalmopathy.

V and J are TRBV24-1 and TRBJ2-2; 7 bases fit TRBD2. J lost 9 bases, V lost 4 bases, and 7 bases had no gene match. The germline gives CDR1 KGHDR, CDR2 SFDVKD. This CDR3 region has 14 residues. CDR3: CATSEAAGVRELFF. The CDR3 DNA reads as TGTGCCACCAGTGAGGCCGCGGGGGTTAGGGAGCTGTTTTTT.

This clonotype occurred many times. CDR3 coding DNA: TGTGCCAGCAGCCAAGAGCTAGCGGTCACAGATACGCAGTATTTT. It is translated as CASSQELAVTDTQYF. The gene calls are TRBV3-1 and TRBJ2-3; 7 bases are shared with TRBD2. Germline loops: CDR1 LGHDT, CDR2 YNNKEL (reference sequence). The CDR3 extends over 15 amino acids. V lost 0 bases and J lost 2; bases outside the gene matches: 2.

In its sample, this clonotype was seen many times. The junction departs from the called germline gene at one end, perhaps through a read error. The rearrangement links TRBV7-7 to TRBJ2-1, with D maybe TRBD1 (6 bases). This CDR3 contains 16 residues. Germline V gene sequence: CDR1 SSHAT, CDR2 FNYEAQ (reference sequence). CDR3 amino acids: CASSSTQGSSYNEQFF. In nucleotides, the CDR3 is TGTGCTAGCAGCTCGACACAGGGAAGCTCCTACAATGAGCAGTTCTTC.

This clonotype was seen ten or more times. The CDR3 region is CASSWAPGQGEAGGPEEQYF. The CDR3 nucleotides read TGTGCCAGCAGCTGGGCCCCGGGACAGGGCGAGGCGGGAGGGCCCGAAGAGCAGTACTTC. The gene calls are TRBV7-2 and TRBJ2-7; the D call may be TRBD1 or TRBD2 (9 bases each). The CDR3 covers 20 residues. Looked up from germline, CDR1 is SGHTA and CDR2 is FQGNSA. Trimming pared 4 bases from V and 7 bases from J, leaving 35 bases between.

A note on this clonotype: It is unclear where the CDR3 begins or ends on the DNA, so no DNA is shown, and the CDR3 is as TCRdb lists it. The V gene is TRBV7-9, the J gene TRBJ2-5. Germline V gene sequence: CDR1 SEHNR, CDR2 FQNEAQ (reference sequence). The CDR3 is 21 residues long, counting both termini. The CDR3 spells CASSPSLFQAELFFGSGTQYF.

This clonotype appeared once. The chain is built from TRBV19 and TRBJ2-1; D perhaps matches TRBD1 (6 bases). Germline CDR1 LNHDA, CDR2 SQIVND (reference sequence). The V end lost 10 bases, the J end lost 9 bases, and 16 bases lay between the germline ends. The CDR3 loop spans 12 amino acids. As DNA, the CDR3 is TGTGCCACTAAGACAGGCAACACTGAGCAGTTCTTC. It yields the protein CATKTGNTEQFF.

This clonotype was detected ten times or more. In nucleotides, the CDR3 is TGTGCCAGCAGTTTAGGGGTTAACTATGGCTACACCTTC. This translates into CASSLGVNYGYTF. This rearrangement joins TRBV12-3 or TRBV12-4 to TRBJ1-2, with D unresolved. V was pared by 1 base and J by 1 base, with 4 bases between. The CDR3 has 13 residues.

Note on this clonotype: Its ends do not fully match the called genes, so a read error is possible. The genes are TRBV4-1 and TRBJ2-7, with 9 bases lining up with TRBD1. The CDR3 runs 14 residues. The germline V gene encodes CDR1 MGHRA and CDR2 YSYEKL. CDR3 DNA sequence: TGCGCCGGCAGCCACGGACAGGGGCTCTACGAGCAGTGCTTC. This translates into CAGSHGQGLYEQCF.

This clonotype showed up just once. The CDR3 nucleotides are TGTGCCAGCAGCTCCAGGGGGGACCCCGGGCCCCAGCATTTT. Translated: CASSSRGDPGPQHF. V and J are TRBV7-4 and TRBJ1-5, with 7 positions matching TRBD1. The trim removed 4 bases at V and 9 bases at J, leaving 9 bases unmatched. Germline CDR1 and CDR2: SGHVT and SQSDAQ. This CDR3 is built from 14 residues.

This clonotype has at least ten counts. This chain links TRBV5-5 with TRBJ2-5; 8 bases are shared with TRBD2. Germline loops: CDR1 SGHKS, CDR2 YYEKEE (reference sequence). V lost 3 bases, J lost 2 bases, and 6 bases stayed unmatched. This CDR3 is built from 15 residues. The CDR3, as DNA: TGTGCCAGCAGCTATCCGGGAGGGGTGCAAGAGACCCAGTACTTC. Encoded protein: CASSYPGGVQETQYF.

This sequence joins TRBV10-3 and TRBJ2-5, with D uncertain. The ends were cut back, 6 bases at V and 2 bases at J, with 7 bases in the middle. Germline CDR1 reads ENHRY; CDR2 reads SYGVKD. This CDR3 contains 12 residues. The CDR3 loop reads CAISGRQETQYF. The CDR3 coding sequence is TGTGCCATCAGCGGAAGACAAGAGACCCAGTACTTC.

The chain combines TRBV10-3 with TRBJ1-6, with TRBD1 matching 12 bases. CDR3 length: 15 residues. Germline V gene data show CDR1 as ENHRY and CDR2 as SYGVKD. The V segment lost 4 bases and the J segment 12 bases; nucleotides outside the gene matches: 7. CDR3 DNA: TGTGCCATCAGTGGTTGGGGACAGGGGGCTAAACCCCTCCACTTT. Translation gives CAISGWGQGAKPLHF.

As to this clonotype: The CDR3 end shows no conserved phenylalanine or tryptophan, and so a read error is likely. No DNA is shown, since the ends of the CDR3 on it are uncertain; the CDR3 is the one TCRdb lists. V is TRBV7-2 and J is TRBJ2-5; TRBD2, the table's D call, lacks a check against the DNA. The germline V gene encodes CDR1 SGHTA and CDR2 FQGNSA. The CDR3 spans 8 amino acids, including both terminal residues. The CDR3 loop is CASSPGTS.

This clonotype was observed at least ten times. This chain uses TRBV4-3 with TRBJ2-1; 12 nucleotides line up with TRBD2. This CDR3 region has 19 residues. The V segment lost 2 bases and the J segment 0 bases; nucleotides outside the gene matches: 8. Germline values: CDR1 LGHNA, CDR2 YSLEER. CDR3 sequence reads: CASSQTILAGGSSYNEQFF. CDR3 bases: TGCGCCAGCAGCCAAACGATCCTAGCGGGAGGGAGCTCCTACAATGAGCAGTTCTTC.

This clonotype was seen at least ten times. The rearrangement uses TRBV19 and TRBJ1-5; D unclear. With 4 bases removed from V and 0 bases from J, the gap between germline ends came to 13 bases. Germline V gives CDR1 LNHDA, CDR2 SQIVND (reference sequence). This CDR3 comprises 16 residues. The CDR3 sequence: CASSKWRLYSNQPQHF. The CDR3 DNA reads as TGTGCCAGTAGTAAGTGGAGACTATATAGCAATCAGCCCCAGCATTTT.

This clonotype has ten or more counts. The rearrangement joins TRBV6-1 to TRBJ2-5; 7 bases match TRBD2. The CDR3 extends over 15 amino acids. The germline V gene encodes CDR1 MNHNS and CDR2 SASEGT. V dropped 6 bases and J dropped 9; count of bases not matched to a gene: 16. DNA for the CDR3: TGTGCCAGCAGGGGGGGGGACTCGGGAAAGTTGGCCCAGTACTTC. Its translation: CASRGGDSGKLAQYF.

Comments on this clonotype: One end of the junction fails to match germline, which may point to a read error. The CDR3 nucleotides read TGTGCTAGCAGCTCGACAGGGGGCGAGGAGACCCAGTACTTC. Amino acid sequence: CASSSTGGEETQYF. V is TRBV7-7 and J is TRBJ2-5, with 10 bases aligning to TRBD1. CDR3 length: 14 residues. Germline values: CDR1 SSHAT, CDR2 FNYEAQ (reference sequence).

In the case of this clonotype: A read error may produce the germline difference seen at one junction end. The chain joins TRBV6-1 to TRBJ1-5, with TRBD1 identical over 7 bases. CDR1 is MNHNS and CDR2 is SASEGT in the germline V gene. The CDR3 is 13 residues long. DNA of the CDR3: TGTGCCAGCAATGAAGACAGGGTTCATCCCCAGCATTTT. This encodes CASNEDRVHPQHF.

J is TRBJ1-1 and V is TRBV19, with TRBD1 matching over 8 bases. The CDR3 runs 13 residues. The germline V gene encodes CDR1 LNHDA and CDR2 SQIVND (reference sequence). Losses at the gene ends were 3 bases for V and 13 bases for J; bases not matched to a gene: 10. The CDR3 here is CASSIGTSGTGFF. CDR3 in DNA: TGTGCCAGTAGTATCGGGACTAGCGGGACAGGTTTCTTT.

This clonotype was recorded many times. A read error may explain this, as a much larger clone is one base away. The chain combines TRBV6-5 with TRBJ1-2, with D possibly matching TRBD1 (5 bases). Germline values: CDR1 MNHEY, CDR2 SVGAGI. The CDR3 covers 14 residues. With 8 bases removed from V and 8 bases from J, the gap between germline ends came to 21 bases. The CDR3 spells CASYSGRVLLGYTF. The CDR3 coding sequence is TGTGCCAGCTACTCAGGGAGGGTTTTATTGGGCTACACCTTC.

This clonotype came up once. The CDR3 end shows no conserved phenylalanine or tryptophan, and so a read error is likely. The V gene is TRBV27, the J gene TRBJ1-4; 10 bases line up with TRBD1. Per the germline V gene, CDR1 is MNHEY and CDR2 is SMNVEV (reference sequence). The V and J ends lost 6 bases and 5 bases, in that order; junction bases with no gene match: 3. The CDR3 is 14 amino acids. CDR3 amino acids: CASSRGQGNEKLFS. CDR3 sequence (DNA): TGTGCCAGCAGCCGGGGACAGGGGAATGAAAAACTGTTTTCT.

This clonotype has ten or more counts. The rearrangement links TRBV27 to TRBJ2-1, with TRBD2 identical over 10 bases. J lost 8 bases, V lost 3 bases, and 7 bases had no gene match. This CDR3 comprises 15 residues. Germline-derived CDR1 and CDR2 are MNHEY and SMNVEV (reference sequence). This chain's CDR3 is CASSLFGTSVDEQFF. CDR3 coding DNA: TGTGCCAGCAGTTTGTTTGGGACTAGCGTGGATGAGCAGTTCTTC.

This clonotype is large by share. The chain recombines TRBV20-1 with TRBJ1-1; tentatively, D is TRBD1 (5 bases). Trimming shortened V by 0 bases and J by 1 base, and 12 bases separated the two germline ends. The CDR3 is made up of 15 amino acids. Germline values: CDR1 DFQATT, CDR2 SNEGSKA (reference sequence). CDR3 amino acids: CSARDTGTRNTEAFF. The CDR3 DNA is TGCAGTGCTAGAGATACCGGGACGCGGAACACTGAAGCTTTCTTT.

In its sample, this clonotype was seen many times. This chain links TRBV2 with TRBJ2-5, with TRBD1 matching over 8 bases. The CDR3 covers 15 residues. V dropped 6 bases and J dropped 4; count of bases not matched to a gene: 10. CDR1 and CDR2 (germline): SNHLY, FYNNEI. CDR3 nucleotide sequence: TGTGCCAGCAGCCCACTAACAGGGGGTATAGAGACCCAGTACTTC. Translation gives CASSPLTGGIETQYF.

This clonotype was seen many times. This chain uses TRBV6-6 with TRBJ2-1; TRBD2 matches 10 bases. CDR1 MNHNY and CDR2 SVGAGI come from the germline V gene (reference sequence). CDR3 length equals 18 residues. V shed 7 bases and J 1 base; nucleotides not matched to a gene: 13. This chain's CDR3 is CASTPGASGSRSYNEQFF. CDR3 in DNA: TGTGCCAGCACCCCCGGGGCTAGCGGGAGTCGTTCCTACAATGAGCAGTTCTTC.

Points on this clonotype: The CDR3 end shows no conserved phenylalanine or tryptophan, and so a read error is likely. Because the CDR3's place on the DNA is in doubt, the DNA is left out and the CDR3 is given as listed by TCRdb. The CDR3 reads CASSQGSREAHYERYC. The chain combines TRBV4-3 with TRBJ2-7; TRBD2 reflects the table's D call only, with no check against the DNA. Germline CDR1 is LGHNA and CDR2 is YSLEER. The CDR3 totals 16 residues, both ends included.

This chain links TRBV2 with TRBJ1-6; TRBD1 is a possible D gene (5 bases). V lost 4 bases and J lost 5, with 12 bases in between. Germline V gives CDR1 SNHLY, CDR2 FYNNEI. The CDR3 extends over 15 amino acids. The CDR3 region is CASSVQGSDNSPLHF. DNA for the CDR3: TGTGCCAGCAGTGTGCAGGGATCGGATAATTCACCCCTCCACTTT.

This clonotype has at least ten counts. The chain is built from TRBV20-1 and TRBJ2-3, with D possibly matching TRBD2 (6 bases). Germline loops: CDR1 DFQATT, CDR2 SNEGSKA (reference sequence). The CDR3 loop spans 13 amino acids. V lost 3 bases and J 4 bases, leaving 11 bases between the germline ends. CDR3 in amino acids: CSAREGQADTQYF. The CDR3 bases are TGCAGTGCTAGGGAGGGTCAAGCAGATACGCAGTATTTT.

This clonotype was recorded many times. CDR3 sequence (DNA): TGTGCCAGCAGCTACGGGACAGGGTACTATGGCTACACCTTC. It encodes CASSYGTGYYGYTF. This chain joins TRBV11-3 and TRBJ1-2; 9 nucleotides agree with TRBD1. Germline lookup yields CDR1 SGHNT and CDR2 YENEEA. This CDR3 spans 14 amino acids. Trimming took 4 bases from V and 3 from J; bases not matched to a gene: 3. Together with reference TRBV11-3 and TRBJ1-2, the CDR3 gives the full variable domain: EAGVVQSPRYKIIEKKQPVAFWCNPISGHNTLYWYLQNLGQGPELLIRYENEEAVDDSQLPKDRFSAERLKGVDSTLKIQPAELGDSAVYLCASSYGTGYYGYTFGSGTRLTVV.

Many counts were recorded for this clonotype. The V gene is TRBV5-1, the J gene TRBJ2-2; TRBD2 matches 11 bases. The J segment lost 4 bases and the V segment lost 3 bases, leaving 5 bases of the junction unmatched. This CDR3 spans 16 amino acids. The V gene's germline CDR1 is SGHRS and CDR2 YFSETQ. The CDR3 bases are TGCGCCAGCAGCTCAACTAGCGGGAGAGGCACCGGGGAGCTGTTTTTT. This sequence encodes CASSSTSGRGTGELFF.